This record covers a single T cell receptor (beta chain). V lost 2 bases to trimming and J lost 1 base, with 14 bases between them. This CDR3 has 16 amino acids. Per germline, CDR1 MNHEY and CDR2 SVGAGI. Researchers ran the PCR with 60 Vbeta and 13 Jbeta primers. Assay used: immunoSEQ multiplex PCR; TCRdb lists only in-frame clones, some missing. The table shows fewer than 200,000 clones, with approximately 80% occurring only once. The record originates from a study of cytomegalovirus exposure and HLA in healthy donors. The chain is built from TRBV6-5 and TRBJ1-2, with D tentatively TRBD1 (5 bases). The sequence derives from a man in his late teens or twenties in good health and CMV-seropositive. Sequencing was done on a sample of PBMCs. The DNA of the CDR3 is TGTGCCAGCAGTTACGGTACGGGACTGCTTAACTATGGCTACACCTTC. Residues: CASSYGTGLLNYGYTF.